This T cell receptor (beta chain) was sequenced during a study of shared clonotypes between healthy human individuals. Sequenced by immunoSEQ multiplex PCR; TCRdb stores in-frame clones only, minus some. The sample comprises about 480,000 clones, 79% of which are singletons, and 10% to 15% rests with the top ten. Germline values: CDR1 SGHNT, CDR2 YENEEA. There are 13 residues in the CDR3. J lost 10 bases, V lost 3 bases, and 7 bases had no gene match. This clonotype originated in a woman aged 35 to 49 in good health. Some clones in this sample may be carry-over from other donors' samples. Sequencing was done on a sample of PBMCs. The chain employs TRBV11-3 and TRBJ2-3; 7 bases fit TRBD1. DNA of the CDR3: TGTGCCAGCAGCTTGGACGCTACAGGGGCGCAGTATTTT. It is translated as CASSLDATGAQYF. The full variable domain, completed using reference TRBV11-3 and TRBJ2-3, is EAGVVQSPRYKIIEKKQPVAFWCNPISGHNTLYWYLQNLGQGPELLIRYENEEAVDDSQLPKDRFSAERLKGVDSTLKIQPAELGDSAVYLCASSLDATGAQYFGPGTRLTVL.